Reported below is one TCR beta chain. What it recognizes is unknown. V dropped 3 bases and J dropped 8; count of bases not matched to a gene: 8. This CDR3 is 15 amino acids long. Germline V gene data show CDR1 as LNHDA and CDR2 as SQIVND (reference sequence). Here immunoSEQ multiplex PCR was the method, and the copy in TCRdb shows in-frame clones only, minus some. The table has about 90,000 clones, around 83% seen once. This record comes from a study of OX40 agonist ivuxolimab in advanced cancers. Study details: Treatment of patients was with ivuxolimab, an agonistic anti-OX40 (CD134) antibody. People who had prior anti-PD-1, anti-PD-L1 or anti-CTLA-4 therapy could take part, and around 40% had some.

Study outcomes and limitations: Some patients who did not respond also had low normalized T-cell clonal expansion. Antigen targets of the expanded peripheral T cells went undetermined.

The sequencing used CD4+ or CD8+ T cells sorted from blood, collected in a trial of the OX40 agonist ivuxolimab. This TCR was recovered from an adult with an advanced solid tumor such as melanoma, head and neck, liver or kidney cancer. The chain combines TRBV19 with TRBJ2-1; TRBD2 agrees at 9 bases. CDR3 bases: TGTGCCAGTAGTATGGCGGGAGGGCCGTTAGATGAGCAGTTCTTC. This sequence encodes CASSMAGGPLDEQFF.